This T cell receptor (beta chain) appears in the sequencing data of a study of cytomegalovirus exposure and HLA in healthy donors (dated by TCRdb to about 2017). Notes on the research overall: In an earlier analysis of some 610 of the donors, 276 Gb of sequence data and 90 million to 120 million unique TCR beta sequences from 180 million or so T cells were reported. Roughly 300 gigabases of sequencing data and around 80 million unique TCR sequences made up an early release that covered approximately 700 HLA-typed donors. The genetic ancestry cluster associated with self-reported Caucasian donors included 80% to 90% of the approximately 400 genotyped donors. The study was designed to test whether signatures of past pathogen exposure could be identified by cataloging public T cell receptors. The study profiled the T cell repertoires of under 850 subjects by immunosequencing and related them to cytomegalovirus serostatus. Besides the first cohort of roughly 700 subjects, a separate validation cohort made up of roughly 130 different subjects was used. To predict cytomegalovirus infection status, the study combined high-throughput TCR immunosequencing, statistical association of individual TCRs with disease status, and machine learning. In a later analysis, previously published TCR beta repertoires from 550 to 700 donors were re-analyzed and high-resolution HLA genotyping was added so that TCR occurrence patterns could be studied. Rather than using new phenotypic data, the later analysis identified candidate immune exposures from TCR beta sequences and from how often those sequences occurred across donors. An earlier analysis of 587 of the donors applied high-throughput TCR beta sequencing to assess whether each TCR beta V gene segment acted as functional or pseudogenic. Alongside the repertoire data, information on donor age, sex, ethnicity and CMV serostatus was compiled. A later genetic analysis used genome-wide SNP genotypes for about three fifths of the 666 donors, treating that subset as a discovery cohort. Every repertoire in the discovery cohort had been generated on one and the same sequencing platform. Both class I and class II loci were covered by HLA typing, at four-digit resolution. Typing coverage varied by locus: roughly 620-640 donors for A, B, C, DRB1 and DQB1; some 520 for DQA1; over 600 for DPA1; 450 to 480 for DPB1. Because of strong linkage in the cohort, five DR-DQ haplotypes were treated as single units for association and clustering. Among roughly 400 genotyped donors of the cohort, an average of roughly 230,000 unique TCR beta nucleotide sequences was sequenced per donor, of which about 19% were non-productive. Broader findings and caveats from the paper: V-gene and J-gene trimming of TCR beta chains was associated with a missense DCLRE1C variant in a later genetic analysis, and the association was replicated in an independent cohort. In a later analysis, the rate of TCR association differed among HLA loci, with DRB1 alleles having the most associated TCRs and HLA-C alleles having the fewest. In a later analysis, most CMV-associated TCR beta chains were found to appear HLA-restricted, with HLA associations seemingly driven largely by CMV exposure. Immune exposure information for the cohort was limited to CMV serostatus. A later analysis reported that several top co-occurrence clusters appeared linked to parvovirus B19, influenza, CMV and Epstein-Barr virus. Specific HLA alleles were associated with 15,000 to 20,000 TCR beta sequences at a false discovery rate of 0.05 in a later analysis. Across donors, most TCR sequences were observed very rarely, whereas some public TCRs were present in many individuals. Presence/absence analyses assumed roughly uniform sequencing depth across donors, an assumption that may not hold. Some IMGT-functional V segments, including TRBV6-2 and TRBV6-3, could not be distinguished by the 87-base-pair reads and were therefore excluded. A further reported finding was that TCR beta sequences accurately predicted the HLA-A and HLA-B alleles for most subjects in the first cohort. The study listed approximately 150 TCR beta chains as associated with cytomegalovirus. Broadly in line with IMGT annotations, most TCR beta V segments showed up in productive rearrangements about 87% or about 30% of the time in an earlier analysis of several hundred of the donors. A later analysis found that HLA-associated TCR beta chains were more clonally expanded and had lower generation probabilities than equally common non-associated chains. When HLA alleles, especially DR and DQ, strongly co-occurred, TCR associations were difficult to assign to individual alleles. Correlated functional status among segregating V segments might be attributable to linkage disequilibrium, but an unknown experimental factor could not be ruled out. In a later genetic analysis, fewer N-insertions in productive TCRs were reported among donors in an Asian-associated ancestry cluster than the roughly 700-donor mean. Because counts were too low, fewer than 20 rarely observed V segments, including chromosome 9 orphons, were excluded from the earlier analysis of 500 to 700 of the donors. Because HLA typing was unavailable for some donors at each locus, only the typed subset was used in association tests. A cluster of highly shared sequence variants was judged likely to represent a technical artifact of the sequencing pipeline. Cytomegalovirus status was reported to be diagnosed by the classifier with high specificity and sensitivity in both the original and validation cohorts. In vitro tests confirmed that a few of the cytomegalovirus-associated TCR beta chains recognize cytomegalovirus antigens. The authors suggested that the approach could potentially be generalized to other disease states and immunological phenotypes. This cohort had only TCR beta chains sequenced, and the lack of alpha or paired-chain data limited which features could be detected.

The library relied on the immunoSEQ multiplex PCR assay. For the multiplex PCR, a mixture combining 60 forward primers for TCR Vbeta segments and 13 reverse primers for TCR Jbeta segments was used. Amplification of the CDR3 region of rearranged TCR beta genes was performed with a multiplex PCR assay on genomic DNA. Amplified TCR beta libraries were sequenced as 87-base-pair reads on the Illumina HiSeq System. As for the original processing: A later analysis counted tens of millions of unique TCR beta chains across the 550 to 700 repertoires, and 9.5 million to 11 million of these chains were shared by at least two donors. Raw reads were error-corrected and collapsed into unique sequences with a nearest-neighbor algorithm that merged closely related sequences to remove PCR and sequencing errors. V, D and J gene segments were assigned by aligning CDR3 sequences to IMGT reference sequences. Each retained sequence needed at least a six-nucleotide match to both a V gene segment and a J gene segment. Rearrangements were classified as productive when the CDR3 lacked stop codons and remained in frame with V and J, and all other rearrangements were classified as non-productive. Following IMGT convention, CDR3 was defined as the stretch from the second conserved V-encoded cysteine up to the conserved J-encoded phenylalanine. The earlier analysis of a few hundred of the donors excluded any sequence lacking an unambiguous match to a single V gene segment. An earlier analysis of fewer than 650 of the donors classified V segments as functional when productive rearrangements were above 56.7% and as segregating when the standard deviation between donors was above 5%. A statistical classification framework was built for diagnosing cytomegalovirus status from the catalog of TCR beta chain sequences. A later analysis assigned V and J genes by comparing TCR nucleotide sequences with IMGT/GENE-DB human TR gene sequences. The TCRdist pipeline was used in a later analysis to assign CDR3 sequences and most-parsimonious VDJ recombination scenarios. In a later analysis, every TCR beta chain was defined by the combination of its CDR3 amino acid sequence and its V-gene family, and reads without a unique V-gene family were dropped. To address suspected cross-contamination and a sequencing artifact, a later analysis removed 592 highly shared, low-generation-probability nucleotide sequences. In a later analysis, a clonal expansion index for each public chain was calculated from normalized within-repertoire ranks of inferred template counts. In a later analysis, generation probabilities were computed using a VDJ recombination model fitted to out-of-frame rearrangements, and the results were checked against IGoR. A later analysis scored TCR-TCR, TCR-HLA and TCR-CMV co-occurrence with hypergeometric tests, applying a repertoire-size bias correction to TCR pairs. In a later analysis, false discovery rates were estimated by permuting HLA or CMV assignments 20 times. In a later analysis, co-occurring TCRs were grouped using DBSCAN, and TCRdist sequence similarity was added for clustering within HLA-allele-positive subsets. Repertoires with fewer than 30,000 or more than 120,000 public chains were left out of co-occurrence clustering, as were four to six repertoires with anomalous nucleotide sharing. TCRdb took over this immuneACCESS table, retaining in-frame rearrangements with V and J assigned. Such tables are incomplete; in checked studies, under half of the missing clones stem from an unresolved V gene, and the remainder is unexplained. The V and J calls and clone size are taken from that table; D and trimming were inferred from the DNA. The sample yields about 160,000 clones; approximately 81% were counted once. Of the sample, roughly 2.1% is held by the ten largest clones.

The CDR3 sequence holds 15 residues, the cysteine and phenylalanine included. The DNA shown is the 45-base CDR3, in frame from base 1. The germline V gene provides CDR1 MDHEN and CDR2 SYDVKM. V is cut back by 2 bases and J by 3 bases, with 4 bases in the junction unmatched. This clone was found once. Its antigen remains unidentified. Per-nucleotide qualities are absent, and no much larger clonotype sits a single base away. The cohort consisted of 600 to 750 healthy bone marrow donors. Cohort members were all nominally healthy when sampled, although unrecorded immune exposures were likely present. The donor was CMV seronegative and belonged to the group of under 400 seronegative cohort members. Every donor gave a peripheral blood sample, and the peripheral blood mononuclear cells from that sample were used for TCR beta sequencing. The Qiagen DNeasy Blood Extraction Kit was used to extract genomic DNA from the blood cell samples.

The sequence was obtained from a young man in good health and CMV-seronegative. The sequence is built from TRBV28 and TRBJ2-3; 8 of the junction bases match TRBD2. Sequencing used PBMCs. For the CDR3, the sequence is CASSLAGGGTDTQYF. The DNA is TGTGCCAGCAGTTTAGCGGGAGGAGGGACAGATACGCAGTATTTT.